The 9 T cell receptor beta chains reported below all come from one sample, sequenced in a study of spatial heterogeneity in lung cancer. Time point given: sample taken at primary tumor resection. The study sequenced unsorted whole RNA from tumor, nontumor lung or frozen PBMC. TCRdb used MiXCR to reprocess the 5' RACE reads, holding one entry per CDR3 protein. The top ten hold more than 25% of the sample, which has roughly 21,000 distinct CDR3 sequences, about 3.3% seen once. Sequenced here: PBMCs, sampled at surgery. Source of these receptors: a female donor with early-stage non-small cell lung cancer.

V usage is TRBV2 and J usage is TRBJ2-1, with 12 nucleotides matching TRBD2. Germline assignment: CDR1 SNHLY and CDR2 FYNNEI. The V segment lost 6 bases and the J segment 4 bases; nucleotides outside the gene matches: 4. The CDR3 covers 15 residues. As DNA, the CDR3 is TGTGCCAGCAGCATACTAGCGGGAGGTTACAATGAGCAGTTCTTC. This gives the protein CASSILAGGYNEQFF. The variable domain in full, completed from reference TRBV2 and TRBJ2-1, reads EPEVTQTPSHQVTQMGQEVILRCVPISNHLYFYWYRQILGQKVEFLVSFYNNEISEKSEIFDDQFSVERPDGSNFTLKIRSTKLEDSAMYFCASSILAGGYNEQFFGPGTRLTVL.

This clonotype occurred many times. This chain connects TRBV20-1 to TRBJ2-1, with D unresolved. The CDR3 length is 12 residues. The V and J ends lost 6 bases and 4 bases respectively, with 10 bases between them. Germline CDR1 DFQATT, CDR2 SNEGSKA (reference sequence). CDR3 sequence: CSAPAPYNEQFF. The CDR3 DNA is TGCAGTGCCCCAGCTCCGTACAATGAGCAGTTCTTC.

Many counts were recorded for this clonotype. This chain connects TRBV19 to TRBJ2-3; possibly TRBD2 for D (6 bases). Germline V lookup: CDR1 LNHDA, CDR2 SQIVND (reference sequence). The V and J ends lost 2 bases and 1 base respectively, with 10 bases between them. This CDR3 is built from 15 residues. This CDR3 is CASSISAGRTDTQYF. Here the CDR3 DNA reads TGTGCCAGTAGTATATCGGCGGGGCGCACAGATACGCAGTATTTT.

The table lists this clonotype with many counts. The chain employs TRBV7-2 and TRBJ2-7; no firm D call. V was clipped by 5 bases and J by 0 bases, with 11 bases between them. Germline V lookup: CDR1 SGHTA, CDR2 FQGNSA. The CDR3 covers 14 residues. This chain's CDR3 is CASSLDLISYEQYF. DNA of the CDR3: TGTGCCAGCAGCCTAGACCTCATCTCCTACGAGCAGTACTTC.

This clonotype was seen repeatedly, ten times or more. The genes are TRBV19 and TRBJ2-7; TRBD1 matches 7 bases. Trimming took 4 bases from V and 6 from J; bases not matched to a gene: 6. The CDR3 contains 13 residues. Germline CDR1 and CDR2: LNHDA and SQIVND (reference sequence). The CDR3 sequence: CASSTDRMREQYF. CDR3 sequence (DNA): TGTGCCAGTAGTACGGACAGGATGCGCGAGCAGTACTTC.

This clonotype was observed many times. V gene TRBV12-3 or TRBV12-4 combines with J gene TRBJ2-7; D is possibly TRBD2 (5 bases). CDR3 length: 14 amino acids. With 5 bases removed from V and 2 bases from J, the gap between germline ends came to 13 bases. The CDR3: CASSGWETTYEQYF. The DNA for the CDR3 is TGTGCCAGCAGTGGGTGGGAGACCACCTACGAGCAGTACTTC.

This clonotype was recorded many times. The chain uses TRBV5-1 and TRBJ2-7; TRBD2 aligns across 8 bases. Germline values: CDR1 SGHRS, CDR2 YFSETQ. Losses at the gene ends were 1 base for V and 2 bases for J; bases not matched to a gene: 14. The length of the CDR3 is 18 residues. The CDR3: CASSLFLSGGAGAYEQYF. In DNA form, the CDR3 reads TGCGCCAGCAGCTTGTTTTTGTCGGGAGGGGCAGGCGCCTACGAGCAGTACTTC.

This clonotype occurred a few times. J is TRBJ2-6 and V is TRBV29-1, with 9 bases aligning to TRBD1. Germline CDR1 and CDR2: SQVTM and ANQGSEA. The CDR3 runs 21 residues. Trimming at V came to 2 bases and at J to 1 base, leaving 18 bases not matched to a gene. CDR3 sequence reads: CSVERFTGGNPPLSGANVLTF. The CDR3 DNA sequence: TGCAGCGTTGAAAGGTTCACAGGGGGCAATCCTCCCTTATCTGGGGCCAACGTCCTGACTTTC.

This clonotype was counted at least ten times. The chain recombines TRBV20-1 with TRBJ1-2, with D unclear. Germline V gene lookup returns CDR1 DFQATT and CDR2 SNEGSKA (reference sequence). The length of the CDR3 is 15 residues. Trimming cost V 0 bases and J 4 bases, with 15 bases left between them. CDR3 residues: CSARDPIGPSYGYTF. CDR3 DNA: TGCAGTGCTAGAGACCCGATCGGACCGAGCTATGGCTACACCTTC.